A single sample is the source of the 21 T cell receptor beta chains below, sequenced in a study of Tregs in tolerant kidney transplant recipients. Assay used: immunoSEQ multiplex PCR; TCRdb lists only in-frame clones, some missing. The sample contains 75,000 to 100,000 clones, 80% to 95% of which appear only once. Mixed chimerism was transient after nonmyeloablative marrow transplants from related graft donors. Source: CD4+ T cells from blood (PBMCs), taken 12 months after the transplant. The source is a human patient who received a combined kidney and bone marrow transplant. Some T cells may have come from the graft donor.

This sequence joins TRBV28 and TRBJ2-7, with D unclear. Trimming took 3 bases from V and 2 from J, leaving 11 bases between them. The CDR3 totals 14 residues. Germline assignment: CDR1 MDHEN and CDR2 SYDVKM. In nucleotides, the CDR3 is TGTGCCAGCAGTTTTGAACAGAGAACCTACGAGCAGTACTTC. This sequence encodes CASSFEQRTYEQYF.

The rearrangement joins TRBV5-4 to TRBJ1-3; TRBD1 is a possible D gene (5 bases). This CDR3 has 16 amino acids. CDR1 is SGHNT and CDR2 is YYREEE in the germline V gene (reference sequence). Deletions cut 2 bases from V and 1 base from J, with 13 bases between. The CDR3 is CASSFQGFRSGNTIYF. DNA for the CDR3: TGTGCCAGCAGCTTCCAGGGATTCCGATCTGGAAACACCATATATTTT.

The chain recombines TRBV7-6 with TRBJ2-3, with 7 bases identical to TRBD1. The CDR3 totals 20 residues. The V and J ends lost 1 base and 3 bases, in that order; junction bases with no gene match: 19. Germline CDR1 is SGHVS and CDR2 is FNYEAQ. The DNA of the CDR3 is TGTGCCAGCAGCTTAGGGACAGGTATATCCCTGAAGATATTTACAGATACGCAGTATTTT. This gives the protein CASSLGTGISLKIFTDTQYF.

The chain couples TRBV2 to TRBJ2-7; D not resolved. In germline, CDR1 is SNHLY, CDR2 FYNNEI. V lost 10 bases and J lost 0, with 16 bases in between. This CDR3 region has 14 residues. CDR3 in amino acids: CATRFSESSYEQYF. CDR3 bases: TGTGCCACCAGGTTCAGCGAAAGCTCCTACGAGCAGTACTTC.

The chain carries TRBV10-3 and TRBJ2-5; 12 positions match TRBD2. Losses at the gene ends were 10 bases for V and 4 bases for J; bases not matched to a gene: 13. Per germline, CDR1 ENHRY and CDR2 SYGVKD. The CDR3 extends over 16 amino acids. This chain's CDR3 is CATRHPSGGASETQYF. The CDR3 DNA follows: TGTGCCACCCGCCACCCTAGCGGGGGGGCCTCAGAGACCCAGTACTTC.

This clone came up a few times. This chain joins TRBV10-3 and TRBJ1-5; 7 nucleotides match TRBD1. CDR1 is ENHRY and CDR2 is SYGVKD in the germline V gene. Trimming at V came to 8 bases and at J to 5 bases, leaving 6 bases not matched to a gene. The CDR3 totals 13 residues. The CDR3 nucleotides are TGTGCCATCGGAGGGGACAGATATCAGCCCCAGCATTTT. It is translated as CAIGGDRYQPQHF.

This chain uses TRBV6-1 with TRBJ1-5, with D tentatively TRBD1 (6 bases). CDR1 MNHNS and CDR2 SASEGT come from the germline V gene. The CDR3 loop spans 15 amino acids. Trimming removed 3 bases from V and 10 bases from J, with 19 bases in between. CDR3: CASSECRGHGCPQHF. The CDR3 DNA reads as TGTGCCAGCAGTGAGTGCAGGGGCCACGGGTGTCCCCAGCATTTT.

Here the CDR3 reads CASRRTGETQYF. CDR3 nucleotides: TGCGCCAGCAGACGGACAGGAGAGACCCAGTACTTC. The genes are TRBV5-1 and TRBJ2-5; TRBD1 agrees at 7 bases. Germline assignment: CDR1 SGHRS and CDR2 YFSETQ. J was trimmed by 4 bases and V by 5 bases; bases with no gene match: 2. The CDR3 runs 12 residues.

V gene TRBV5-1 combines with J gene TRBJ1-4; 9 bases map to TRBD1. This CDR3 is 14 amino acids long. V trimming: 4 bases; J trimming: 6 bases; junction bases outside the gene matches: 4. Germline V gene data show CDR1 as SGHRS and CDR2 as YFSETQ. The CDR3 bases are TGCGCCAGCAGCCAGACAGGGGGATATGAAAAACTGTTTTTT. This encodes CASSQTGGYEKLFF.

The V and J genes are TRBV19 and TRBJ1-1; no reliable D call. Germline V gene lookup returns CDR1 LNHDA and CDR2 SQIVND (reference sequence). The CDR3 is 13 residues long. Deletions cut 5 bases from V and 0 bases from J, with 7 bases between. CDR3 sequence: CASSFRVNTEAFF. In DNA, the CDR3 is TGTGCCAGTAGTTTCCGGGTGAACACTGAAGCTTTCTTT.

This clone is a singleton in its sample. V gene TRBV7-2 combines with J gene TRBJ2-7; 9 bases match TRBD2. This CDR3 is built from 13 residues. The germline V gene has CDR1 SGHTA and CDR2 FQGNSA. Unmatched junction bases numbered 9, after V lost 9 bases and J lost 6 bases. The chain's CDR3 is CASGTSSFGEQYF. CDR3 coding DNA: TGTGCCAGTGGGACTAGCTCTTTCGGCGAGCAGTACTTC. Supplemented by reference TRBV7-2 and TRBJ2-7, the full variable domain reads GAGVSQSPSNKVTEKGKDVELRCDPISGHTALYWYRQSLGQGLEFLIYFQGNSAPDKSGLPSDRFSAERTGGSVSTLTIQRTQQEDSAVYLCASGTSSFGEQYFGPGTRLTVT.

This chain joins TRBV6-1 and TRBJ2-1, with TRBD1 matching 10 bases. The CDR3 has 16 residues. Germline V CDR1 and CDR2: MNHNS, SASEGT. With V trimmed by 4 bases and J by 9 bases, 12 bases remained unmatched. In DNA form, the CDR3 reads TGTGCCAGCAGTGCCCGGACAGGGGGTACTAGAGGTGAGCAGTTCTTC. It translates to CASSARTGGTRGEQFF.

This clone was counted only a few times. The chain uses TRBV18 and TRBJ1-3, with D possibly being TRBD1 (6 bases). The germline V gene has CDR1 KGHSH and CDR2 LQKENI. With 4 bases removed from V and 0 bases from J, the gap between germline ends came to 10 bases. The CDR3 has 15 amino acids. CDR3: CASSRSTGSGNTIYF. The DNA for the CDR3 is TGTGCCAGCTCACGCTCGACAGGCTCTGGAAACACCATATATTTT.

This chain uses TRBV25-1 with TRBJ1-1, with TRBD1 identical over 9 bases. Germline trimming cut 6 bases from V and 4 bases from J; bases unmatched to any gene: 9. CDR3 length: 15 amino acids. Germline-derived CDR1 and CDR2 are MGHDK and SYGVNS. CDR3 DNA sequence: TGTGCCAGCAGCAGGGGGACAGGGAGGAGCACTGAAGCTTTCTTT. It is translated as CASSRGTGRSTEAFF. Full variable domain (remainder filled in from reference TRBV25-1 and TRBJ1-1): EADIYQTPRYLVIGTGKKITLECSQTMGHDKMYWYQQDPGMELHLIHYSYGVNSTEKGDLSSESTVSRIRTEHFPLTLESARPSHTSQYLCASSRGTGRSTEAFFGQGTRLTVV.

V and J are TRBV27 and TRBJ2-7; D call uncertain. The V and J ends lost 1 base and 3 bases respectively, with 7 bases between them. Germline loops: CDR1 MNHEY, CDR2 SMNVEV (reference sequence). The CDR3 contains 13 residues. The CDR3 loop reads CASSLFLGYEQYF. As DNA, the CDR3 is TGTGCCAGCAGTTTATTTCTCGGCTACGAGCAGTACTTC.

The rearrangement links TRBV7-7 to TRBJ2-1; D may be TRBD1 (6 bases). Germline loops: CDR1 SSHAT, CDR2 FNYEAQ (reference sequence). The germline V and J ends were trimmed by 2 bases and 9 bases, with 11 bases remaining between them. CDR3 size: 13 residues. Written as DNA, the CDR3 is TGTGCCAGCAGCTTATCGGGACAATTTGAGCAGTTCTTC. It codes for CASSLSGQFEQFF. Looking up the rest from reference TRBV7-7 and TRBJ2-1 gives the full variable domain: GAGVSQSPRYKVTKRGQDVTLRCDPISSHATLYWYQQALGQGPEFLTYFNYEAQPDKSGLPSDRFSAERPEGSISTLTIQRTEQRDSAMYRCASSLSGQFEQFFGPGTRLTVL.

This clone has more than one count but fewer than ten. The gene calls are TRBV7-9 and TRBJ2-2; D might be TRBD2 (6 bases). The CDR3 totals 15 residues. Germline values: CDR1 SEHNR, CDR2 FQNEAQ (reference sequence). V was shortened by 5 bases and J by 0 bases, with 10 bases between the two germline ends. CDR3 sequence reads: CASSQGLANTGELFF. CDR3 nucleotides: TGTGCCAGCAGCCAGGGACTGGCGAACACCGGGGAGCTGTTTTTT.

This clone came up a few times. This chain uses TRBV5-5 with TRBJ1-3; 9 positions match TRBD1. The V segment lost 5 bases and the J segment 4 bases; nucleotides outside the gene matches: 19. CDR1 is SGHKS and CDR2 is YYEKEE in the germline V gene (reference sequence). This CDR3 is built from 19 residues. This CDR3 reads CASSEIWDRALFGGNTIYF. CDR3 DNA sequence: TGTGCCAGCAGTGAGATATGGGACAGGGCCTTATTCGGCGGAAACACCATATATTTT.

The chain joins TRBV12-2 to TRBJ2-7; TRBD1, the table's D call, lacks a check against the DNA. TRBV12-2 is flagged as a pseudogene. CDR3 length: 16 residues. Here the CDR3 reads CASRFKQGAFSYEQYF. DNA for the CDR3: TGTGCAAGTCGCTTTAAGCAGGGGGCCTTCTCCTACGAGCAGTACTTC.

In its sample, this clone was seen once. Germline and junction disagree at one end, which may indicate a read error. The rearrangement uses TRBV15 and TRBJ2-7; D is perhaps TRBD1 (6 bases). CDR3 size: 18 residues. CDR1 LNHNV and CDR2 YYDKDF come from the germline V gene (reference sequence). The CDR3 DNA sequence: TGTGCCACCAGCCCCCGTGAAGGGGGTCGCGGAATGTCCTACGAGCGGTACTTC. It encodes CATSPREGGRGMSYERYF.

The genes are TRBV29-1 and TRBJ2-7, with D perhaps matching TRBD1 (6 bases). Germline V lookup: CDR1 SQVTM, CDR2 ANQGSEA. The CDR3 extends over 15 amino acids. Trimming shortened V by 6 bases and J by 1 base, and 19 bases separated the two germline ends. Written as DNA, the CDR3 is TGCAGCGTGCTCCCCACAGGGTTTTTATCCTACGAGCAGTACTTC. It is translated as CSVLPTGFLSYEQYF.